This T cell receptor (beta chain) was sequenced in a study of cytomegalovirus exposure and HLA in healthy donors. In the study overall: Earlier, 95 million to 130 million unique TCR beta sequences were recovered from 200 million or so T cells by an analysis. Overall study results and limits: In a later analysis, DRB1 alleles had the most associated TCRs; HLA-C alleles the fewest. The study put about 180 TCR beta chains on its list as cytomegalovirus-associated.

Per the germline V gene, CDR1 is MNHEY and CDR2 is SVGAGI. The V gene end was trimmed by 6 bases and the J gene end by 5 bases; junction bases not matched to a gene: 8. This CDR3 is built from 14 residues. In the PCR, 60 Vbeta and 13 Jbeta primers were used. Assay used: immunoSEQ multiplex PCR; TCRdb lists only in-frame clones, some missing. The sample shows a few hundred thousand clones, about 75% of them seen only once. As to this clone: Its cognate antigen is unknown.

The origin of this receptor is a man younger than 35 in good health and CMV-seronegative. The sequencing input was PBMCs. V is TRBV6-5 and J is TRBJ2-7, with 9 nucleotides matching TRBD1. CDR3 in amino acids: CASSPGQGMNEQYF. The CDR3 DNA reads as TGTGCCAGCAGCCCCGGACAGGGGATGAACGAGCAGTACTTC.